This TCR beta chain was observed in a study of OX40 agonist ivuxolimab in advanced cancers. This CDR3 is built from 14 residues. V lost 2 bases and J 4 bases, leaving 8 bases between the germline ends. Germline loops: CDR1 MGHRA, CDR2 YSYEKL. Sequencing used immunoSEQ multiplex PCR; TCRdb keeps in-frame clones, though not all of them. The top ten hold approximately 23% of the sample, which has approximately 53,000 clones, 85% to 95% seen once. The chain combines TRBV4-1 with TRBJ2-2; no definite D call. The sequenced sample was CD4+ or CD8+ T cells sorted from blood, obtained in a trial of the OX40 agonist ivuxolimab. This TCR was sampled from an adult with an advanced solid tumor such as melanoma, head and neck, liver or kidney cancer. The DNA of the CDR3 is TGCGCCAGCAGCCAACGTGTCGCCACCGGGGAGCTGTTTTTT. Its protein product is CASSQRVATGELFF.